Below are 16 T cell receptor beta chains sequenced from a single sample in a study of shared clonotypes between healthy human individuals (TCRdb year 2020). Receptor libraries were prepared by the immunoSEQ multiplex PCR assay. Drawn from immuneACCESS, this table holds only the in-frame rearrangements with V and J called that TCRdb kept. Clones are partly lost; checked studies trace under half to an unresolved V gene and leave the rest unexplained. In all, the sample holds fewer than 2.5 million clones, and 93% of those were seen once. About 0.38% of the sample is in the top ten clones. The sequenced material came from naive CD4+ T cells from PBMCs. This specimen's cell subset or site label, per the study, means: CD45RA+ positively selected. The receptors were gathered from a man between 18 and 35 years old in good health. Some clones in this sample may be carry-over from other donors' samples.

CDR3 amino acids: CASSQEYGLGAFF. DNA of the CDR3: TGCGCCAGCAGCCAAGAGTATGGGCTTGGAGCTTTCTTT. The chain joins TRBV4-3 to TRBJ1-1; D uncertain. The CDR3 totals 13 residues. The ends were cut back, 0 bases at V and 10 bases at J, with 12 bases in the middle. Looked up from germline, CDR1 is LGHNA and CDR2 is YSLEER.

This chain uses TRBV18 with TRBJ2-7, with TRBD1 matching 7 bases. CDR3 length: 17 residues. V was pared by 3 bases and J by 6 bases, with 17 bases of the junction left unmatched. Germline V gene data show CDR1 as KGHSH and CDR2 as LQKENI. CDR3 nucleotides: TGTGCCAGCTCACCCTTTGGCCCGGGACAGTGGCCCCGCGAGCAGTACTTC. Its translation: CASSPFGPGQWPREQYF.

In nucleotides, the CDR3 is TGCAGCGTTGAGAGATGGTCTTCCAACGTCCTGACTTTC. Its translation: CSVERWSSNVLTF. The V and J genes are TRBV29-1 and TRBJ2-6; D call uncertain. Between the trimmed V and J ends, which lost 3 bases and 8 bases, there was a span of 11 bases. Germline CDR1 SQVTM, CDR2 ANQGSEA. CDR3 size: 13 residues.

The chain is built from TRBV14 and TRBJ2-3; D gene unclear. With 1 base removed from V and 4 bases from J, the gap between germline ends came to 6 bases. This CDR3 contains 13 residues. Looked up from germline, CDR1 is SGHDN and CDR2 is FVKESK. The CDR3 nucleotides read TGTGCCAGCAGCCAAGTTGATCCAGATACGCAGTATTTT. It codes for CASSQVDPDTQYF.

V usage is TRBV28 and J usage is TRBJ2-5; no definite D call. Trimming took 2 bases from V and 5 from J, leaving 9 bases between them. The CDR3 is 13 residues long. The germline CDR1 and CDR2 sequences are MDHEN and SYDVKM. This CDR3 reads CASSLPTAETQYF. CDR3 DNA sequence: TGTGCCAGCAGTTTACCCACTGCTGAGACCCAGTACTTC.

V usage is TRBV6-4 and J usage is TRBJ2-1; D gene unclear. Germline CDR1 reads MRHNA; CDR2 reads SNTAGT. CDR3 length: 13 residues. V dropped 5 bases and J dropped 9 bases, with 14 bases sitting between them. CDR3 sequence: CASSLGRAGEQFF. CDR3 in DNA: TGTGCCAGCAGTTTGGGTAGGGCAGGTGAGCAGTTCTTC.

Concerning this clone itself: This sample also contains other DNA sequences that code for the same CDR3. This sequence joins TRBV7-9 and TRBJ2-1, with 11 nucleotides matching TRBD2. Germline V gene lookup returns CDR1 SEHNR and CDR2 FQNEAQ (reference sequence). V lost 5 bases and J lost 4; bases outside the gene matches: 4. This CDR3 is built from 15 residues. The CDR3 loop is CASSPTSGSYNEQFF. As DNA, the CDR3 is TGTGCCAGCAGCCCAACTAGCGGGAGTTACAATGAGCAGTTCTTC.

This clone appeared a few times. This chain joins TRBV5-4 and TRBJ2-3, with unresolved D. CDR1 SGHNT and CDR2 YYREEE come from the germline V gene (reference sequence). CDR3 length equals 11 residues. V lost 2 bases and J lost 5, with 3 bases in between. CDR3 sequence: CASSLEDTQYF. The CDR3 region has the DNA TGTGCCAGCAGCTTAGAAGATACGCAGTATTTT.

This clone was seen a single time. The V call is TRBV15, the J call TRBJ2-1; no reliable D call. Germline CDR1 LNHNV, CDR2 YYDKDF (reference sequence). This CDR3 comprises 16 residues. The V end was cut by 0 bases, the J end by 3 bases, with 12 bases between. CDR3 sequence reads: CATSRDRAGHYNEQFF. CDR3 in DNA: TGTGCCACCAGCAGAGATAGGGCAGGTCACTACAATGAGCAGTTCTTC.

Note on this clone: Other DNA sequences in this sample translate to the same CDR3. This chain links TRBV28 with TRBJ1-2, with a weak D call TRBD1 (6 bases). The CDR3 loop spans 13 amino acids. Per the germline V gene, CDR1 is MDHEN and CDR2 is SYDVKM. The V end lost 3 bases, the J end lost 7 bases, and 12 bases lay between the germline ends. CDR3 DNA sequence: TGTGCCAGCAGTTTGGACAGCCCGGGTGGCTACACCTTC. Translated, it gives CASSLDSPGGYTF.

The chain joins TRBV7-8 to TRBJ2-3; D call uncertain. The CDR3 spans 15 residues. Trimming took 2 bases from V and 0 from J, leaving 9 bases between them. The germline gives CDR1 SGHVS, CDR2 FQNEAQ. Here the CDR3 reads CASSLIAMSTDTQYF. CDR3 in DNA: TGTGCCAGCAGCTTAATCGCTATGAGCACAGATACGCAGTATTTT.

The chain joins TRBV5-1 to TRBJ2-7; 8 bases are shared with TRBD1. CDR1 and CDR2 from the germline V gene are SGHRS and YFSETQ. The CDR3 runs 15 residues. J gave up 0 bases and V 1 base, and 3 bases lay outside the gene matches. The CDR3 DNA reads TGCGCCAGCAGCTTGAAAGGACAGGGCTCCTACGAGCAGTACTTC. Translating it yields CASSLKGQGSYEQYF.

The V and J genes are TRBV27 and TRBJ2-2; possibly TRBD2 for D (5 bases). CDR3 size: 18 residues. Germline values: CDR1 MNHEY, CDR2 SMNVEV (reference sequence). Trimming took off 2 bases at V and 5 bases at J, with 21 bases between the two ends. DNA of the CDR3: TGTGCCAGCAGTTTAGTTCGTGGTTGGGAGCGGATGACCGGGGAGCTGTTTTTT. As protein: CASSLVRGWERMTGELFF.

V is TRBV5-6 and J is TRBJ2-1; TRBD2 matches 7 bases. Trimming at V came to 0 bases and at J to 0 bases, leaving 9 bases not matched to a gene. CDR1 is SGHDT and CDR2 is YYEEEE in the germline V gene. CDR3 size: 18 residues. DNA of the CDR3: TGTGCCAGCAGCTTGGCGGTTCTAGCGGTTAGCTCCTACAATGAGCAGTTCTTC. This sequence encodes CASSLAVLAVSSYNEQFF.

The chain uses TRBV4-2 and TRBJ2-7; weak D call: TRBD1 (5 bases). V was trimmed by 4 bases and J by 4 bases, leaving 8 bases between them. The CDR3 has 12 amino acids. CDR1 is LGHNA, CDR2 YNFKEQ, per germline. CDR3 coding DNA: TGTGCCAGCAGCCTTGGGGCTTACGAGCAGTACTTC. The encoded protein is CASSLGAYEQYF.

As for this clone: This CDR3 is also generated by other DNA sequences in the sample. This chain connects TRBV2 to TRBJ2-7; D is perhaps TRBD1 (5 bases). V gave up 11 bases and J gave up 1 base, with 12 bases separating them. Germline loops: CDR1 SNHLY, CDR2 FYNNEI. The CDR3 spans 12 residues. CDR3: CAGGQGSYEQYF. CDR3 sequence (DNA): TGTGCCGGTGGCCAGGGTTCCTACGAGCAGTACTTC.